This T cell receptor beta chain was observed in a study of tumor and adjacent non-tumor tissue in lung cancer. About the research overall: On average, productive TCRbeta reads reached around 4 million per sample.

This sample's RNA came from whole unsorted tissue. Donors were chemotherapy-naive, newly diagnosed lung cancer surgical patients in China, August–late 2014. TCRbeta libraries were built with three rounds of nested PCR, modified from ARM-PCR. A single record per CDR3 protein comes from TCRdb applying MiXCR to the multiplex PCR reads. The profile covers roughly 120,000 distinct CDR3 sequences, with over 75% appearing a single time and 22% taken by the ten largest. Study-level findings and limits: Tumor tissue had significantly higher TCR diversity than normal lung. Shorter survival was associated with higher TCR diversity in tumors.

As to this clonotype: The antigen remains unidentified. At one end, the junction sequence differs from germline, possibly due to a read error.

Material for sequencing was lung tumor tissue. The source is a man between 70 and 80 years old with non-small cell lung cancer.

The DNA for the CDR3 is TGTGCCAGTAGTTACCCGATGGCAGTAAGCGACCAGGATACGCAGTATTTT. Residues: CASSYPMAVSDQDTQYF. V is TRBV6-2 or TRBV6-3 and J is TRBJ2-3, with D unclear. The germline V gene encodes CDR1 MNHEY and CDR2 SVGEGT. This CDR3 contains 17 residues.